This TCR beta chain was captured in a study of blood T cell repertoires in COVID-19. The CDR3 extends over 15 amino acids. Germline CDR1 and CDR2: WNHNN and SYGVQD (reference sequence). Trimming cost V 5 bases and J 4 bases; bases outside gene matches: 8. Clones were sequenced by immunoSEQ multiplex PCR, and TCRdb holds only the in-frame ones, with some missing. The sample has around 170,000 clones, roughly 80% seen once. Material for sequencing was peripheral blood. The clonotype was recovered from a human donor in a cohort sampled during active COVID-19. The chain has TRBV10-1 and TRBJ1-1; 9 bases are shared with TRBD1. CDR3 in DNA: TGCGCCAGCAGTCCCCGGACAGGGGCCACCACTGAAGCTTTCTTT. The encoded protein is CASSPRTGATTEAFF.